This T cell receptor beta chain was captured in a study of T cell responses to AZD1222 COVID-19 vaccine. Germline V gene data show CDR1 as MGHRA and CDR2 as YSYEKL. V was trimmed by 3 bases and J by 2 bases, leaving 14 bases between them. The CDR3 covers 16 residues. This clone was counted a single time. Antigen: not known. Only in-frame clones appear in the TCRdb table, and some are missing; sequencing was by immunoSEQ multiplex PCR. The profile shows about 180,000 clones, more than 90% of them singletons. Overall study results and limits: Only five to seven individuals given AZD1222 were seropositive at baseline. Nearly half of unique spike-specific TCRs reportedly avoided B.1.351 and B.1.1.7 mutated regions. Spike-specific TCR breadth and depth were elevated following two AZD1222 doses. It was only after the peak T cell response that any repertoires were sampled.

Sample: peripheral blood, taken on day 0 of AZD1222 vaccination. This chain joins TRBV4-1 and TRBJ1-5; possible D gene TRBD1, 6 bases. The source is an adult in good health. This CDR3 is CASSQKPGVGNQPQHF. The DNA of the CDR3 is TGCGCCAGCAGCCAGAAACCAGGGGTAGGCAATCAGCCCCAGCATTTT.